A selection of T cell receptor beta chains follows, all from one sample in a study of blood T cell repertoires in COVID-19. Only in-frame clones appear in the TCRdb table, and some are missing; sequencing was by immunoSEQ multiplex PCR. Of roughly 150,000 clones detected, around nine tenths appear once; the ten largest clones hold about 9.3%. The sample was peripheral blood. Every receptor here comes from a woman in her seventies with COVID-19, enrolled during active disease. The CDR3 runs from the conserved cysteine through the conserved F or W. A D gene is named only where the DNA matches it firmly. Size is stated for part of the rows, as once, few or many counts, or as a class when the clone is expanded.

>NA|TRBV11-2|TRBJ2-5|TRBD1
CASRAGQGMGAGQYF
TGTGCCAGCAGGGCCGGACAGGGGATGGGAGCGGGCCAGTACTTC
>NA|TRBV28|TRBJ2-5|TRBD2
CAVQGKRGQETQYF
TGTGCCGTCCAGGGAAAGCGGGGGCAAGAGACCCAGTACTTC
>NA|TRBV7-9|TRBJ1-6|TRBD1
CASSSPGTGHSPLHF
TGTGCCAGCAGCTCCCCCGGGACAGGGCATTCACCCCTCCACTTT
>NA|TRBV7-7|TRBJ1-1|NA
CASSPGAFF
TGTGCTAGCTCCCCCGGGGCTTTCTTT
>NA|TRBV5-1|TRBJ1-1|NA
CASSFRGTANTEAFF
TGCGCCAGCAGCTTCCGCGGGACGGCGAACACTGAAGCTTTCTTT
>few|TRBV27|TRBJ2-1|TRBD1
CASSLGQGVGNEQFF
TGTGCCAGCAGTTTAGGACAGGGGGTCGGCAATGAGCAGTTCTTC
>NA|TRBV30|TRBJ1-4|NA
CAWSGQGEKLFF
TGTGCCTGGAGTGGCCAGGGAGAAAAACTGTTTTTT
>NA|TRBV24-1|TRBJ2-2|TRBD1
CATSARGQGDGELFF
TGTGCCACCAGTGCACGGGGACAGGGTGACGGGGAGCTGTTTTTT
>NA|TRBV12-3/TRBV12-4|TRBJ1-2|NA
CASSFQGDHGYTF
TGTGCCAGCAGTTTTCAAGGGGATCACGGCTACACCTTC
>NA|TRBV5-1|TRBJ2-1|NA
CASSLEGWGDEQFF
TGCGCCAGCAGCTTGGAGGGTTGGGGCGATGAGCAGTTCTTC
>NA|TRBV29-1|TRBJ1-2|TRBD1
CSVDRESGYTF
TGCAGCGTGGACAGGGAGAGTGGCTACACCTTC
>NA|TRBV5-8|TRBJ2-5|TRBD1
CASSTDREETQYF
TGTGCCAGCAGCACGGACAGGGAAGAGACCCAGTACTTC
>NA|TRBV30|TRBJ1-5|TRBD1
CAWEAGGDQPQHF
TGTGCTTGGGAGGCAGGGGGCGATCAGCCCCAGCATTTT
>NA|TRBV27|TRBJ2-1|TRBD1
CASSLFTGGFEQFF
TGTGCCAGCAGTTTATTTACAGGGGGATTTGAGCAGTTCTTC
>NA|TRBV28|TRBJ2-3|NA
CAISRMDTQYF
TGTGCCATCTCTCGTATGGATACGCAGTATTTT
>NA|TRBV27|TRBJ2-6|TRBD1
CASRGQGAGGANVLTF
TGTGCCAGCAGAGGACAGGGGGCTGGTGGGGCCAACGTCCTGACTTTC
>NA|TRBV18|TRBJ2-1|NA
CASSLDNEQFF
TGTGCCAGCTCACTAGACAATGAGCAGTTCTTC
>NA|TRBV16|TRBJ1-1|NA
CASSPTDRQAQNTEAFF
TGTGCCAGCAGCCCAACCGACAGACAAGCGCAAAACACTGAAGCTTTCTTT
>NA|TRBV6-5|TRBJ2-7|TRBD1
CASSDRGRLREQYF
TGTGCCAGCAGCGACAGGGGGCGCCTCCGCGAGCAGTACTTC
>NA|TRBV30|TRBJ1-4|NA
CAWSVPTGLNEKLFF
TGTGCCTGGAGTGTACCCACAGGGCTTAATGAAAAACTGTTTTTT
>NA|TRBV5-1|TRBJ2-3|TRBD2
CASSSYLAGGHYTQYF
TGCGCCAGCAGCTCCTACTTAGCGGGGGGGCATTATACGCAGTATTTT
>NA|TRBV25-1|TRBJ1-1|NA
CASSDRARDWAEAFF
TGTGCCAGCAGTGACCGCGCCCGGGACTGGGCTGAAGCTTTCTTT
>NA|TRBV5-1|TRBJ1-6|TRBD1
CASSPRTGGLSPLHF
TGCGCCAGCAGCCCTAGGACAGGGGGCCTGTCACCCCTCCACTTT
>NA|TRBV4-1|TRBJ2-7|NA
CASSPGQSYEQYF
TGCGCCAGCAGCCCAGGACAGTCCTACGAGCAGTACTTC
>NA|TRBV7-3|TRBJ1-1|NA
CASSSRQNTEAFF
TGTGCCAGCAGTTCCCGACAGAACACTGAAGCTTTCTTT
>once|TRBV4-2|TRBJ2-5|TRBD2
CASSPGLAGGTLWETQYF
TGTGCCAGCAGCCCCGGACTAGCGGGGGGGACCCTCTGGGAGACCCAGTACTTC
>NA|TRBV12-3/TRBV12-4|TRBJ2-7|NA
CASSVRLETGRNF
TGTGCCAGCAGTGTTAGACTAGAAACGGGTAGGAACTTC
>NA|TRBV6-6|TRBJ2-1|NA
CASSYGGAVPVQFF
TGTGCCAGCAGTTACGGTGGGGCGGTCCCTGTGCAGTTCTTC
>NA|TRBV5-4|TRBJ2-7|NA
CASSLESQGSYEQYF
TGTGCCAGCAGCTTGGAATCACAGGGCTCCTACGAGCAGTACTTC
>NA|TRBV29-1|TRBJ2-2|TRBD2
CSAGGLASPGATGELFF
TGCAGCGCCGGGGGACTAGCATCCCCAGGGGCCACCGGGGAGCTGTTTTTT
>NA|TRBV7-2|TRBJ2-1|NA
CASSSHQWGVDEQFF
TGTGCCAGCAGCTCCCACCAATGGGGGGTCGATGAGCAGTTCTTC
>NA|TRBV6-6|TRBJ1-5|TRBD1
CASSRQGARPEPQHF
TGTGCCAGCAGCCGACAGGGGGCCCGTCCTGAGCCCCAGCATTTT
>NA|TRBV24-1|TRBJ2-5|TRBD1
CATSDGRTGPQETQYF
TGTGCCACCAGTGACGGAAGGACAGGTCCGCAAGAGACCCAGTACTTC
>NA|TRBV28|TRBJ2-5|NA
CASTLAGFETQYF
TGTGCCAGCACCCTCGCAGGGTTTGAGACCCAGTACTTC
>NA|TRBV7-6|TRBJ1-6|NA
CASSYAPDSNSPLHF
TGTGCCAGCAGCTACGCGCCTGACAGTAATTCACCCCTCCACTTT
>NA|TRBV5-1|TRBJ2-5|TRBD1
CASSPGQLGETQYF
TGCGCCAGCAGCCCGGGACAGCTCGGGGAGACCCAGTACTTC
>NA|TRBV30|TRBJ1-1|NA
CAWSGETEAFF
TGTGCCTGGAGTGGGGAGACTGAAGCTTTCTTT
>NA|TRBV19|TRBJ2-2|NA
CASIQGANTGELFF
TGTGCCAGTATTCAGGGCGCGAACACCGGGGAGCTGTTTTTT
>NA|TRBV21-1|TRBJ1-6|NA
CAQCSYNSPLHF
TGTGCCCAGTGCTCCTATAATTCACCCCTCCACTTT
>NA|TRBV28|TRBJ2-5|TRBD2
CAGQDEAGGKETQYF
TGTGCCGGCCAGGACGAGGCGGGGGGGAAAGAGACCCAGTACTTC
>NA|TRBV19|TRBJ1-5|NA
CASSSQGPASNQPQHF
TGTGCCAGTAGTTCCCAGGGGCCCGCTAGCAATCAGCCCCAGCATTTT
>few|TRBV7-8|TRBJ1-6|TRBD1
CASSPFEDRGNSPLHF
TGTGCCAGCAGCCCATTTGAGGACAGGGGTAATTCACCCCTCCACTTT
>NA|TRBV2|TRBJ2-5|TRBD1
CASSEGGTGRETQYF
TGTGCCAGCAGTGAAGGAGGGACAGGGCGGGAGACCCAGTACTTC
>many|TRBV28|TRBJ1-2|NA
CASSLPTGWRGYTF
TGTGCCAGCAGTTTACCGACAGGATGGCGTGGCTACACCTTC
>NA|TRBV5-8|TRBJ2-7|NA
CASSHSGQFSYEQYF
TGTGCCAGCAGCCACTCCGGACAGTTCTCCTACGAGCAGTACTTC
>NA|TRBV2|TRBJ2-7|TRBD1
CASSGDRGPYEQYF
TGTGCCAGCAGTGGGGACAGGGGGCCCTACGAGCAGTACTTC
>once|TRBV6-1|TRBJ1-2|TRBD1
CASSGKTGGLWYYGYTF
TGTGCCAGCAGTGGGAAGACAGGGGGCTTATGGTACTATGGCTACACCTTC
>NA|TRBV28|TRBJ2-7|TRBD2
CASSVTSGGLSYEQYF
TGTGCCAGCAGTGTGACTAGCGGGGGCCTTTCCTACGAGCAGTACTTC
>NA|TRBV27|TRBJ1-5|TRBD1
CASSFPDRRSLQPQHF
TGTGCCAGCAGTTTCCCGGACAGGCGATCGCTGCAGCCCCAGCATTTT
>NA|TRBV28|TRBJ2-6|NA
CASSFGGTGANVLTF
TGTGCCAGCAGTTTCGGGGGAACTGGGGCCAACGTCCTGACTTTC
>few|TRBV5-1|TRBJ2-1|TRBD1
CASRTLGQVRDEQFF
TGCGCCAGCAGAACTCTCGGACAGGTTAGAGATGAGCAGTTCTTC
>once|TRBV7-9|TRBJ2-1|TRBD2
CASSFGLAGRISYNEQFF
TGTGCCAGCAGCTTTGGACTAGCGGGACGCATCTCCTACAATGAGCAGTTCTTC
>NA|TRBV9|TRBJ2-7|TRBD1
CASSEGTGVPSYEQYF
TGTGCCAGCAGTGAAGGGACAGGGGTCCCCTCCTACGAGCAGTACTTC
>NA|TRBV2|TRBJ1-2|NA
CASSPGGDNYGYTF
TGTGCCAGCAGTCCCGGGGGGGATAACTATGGCTACACCTTC
>NA|TRBV28|TRBJ2-5|NA
CASSQLRGETQYF
TGTGCCAGCTCACAACTTCGAGGGGAGACCCAGTACTTC
>NA|TRBV5-1|TRBJ1-2|TRBD1
CASSLEGQGYGYTF
TGCGCCAGCAGCTTGGAGGGACAGGGGTATGGCTACACCTTC
>NA|TRBV13|TRBJ1-1|NA
CASSLRGYLKNTEAFF
TGTGCCAGCAGCTTAAGGGGCTACCTGAAGAACACTGAAGCTTTCTTT
>NA|TRBV7-2|TRBJ2-7|NA
CASSSEPGQSYEQYF
TGTGCCAGCAGCAGCGAACCAGGACAGTCCTACGAGCAGTACTTC
>NA|TRBV6-5|TRBJ2-5|NA
CASSPRGVRETQYF
TGTGCCAGCAGTCCCAGGGGAGTCCGAGAGACCCAGTACTTC